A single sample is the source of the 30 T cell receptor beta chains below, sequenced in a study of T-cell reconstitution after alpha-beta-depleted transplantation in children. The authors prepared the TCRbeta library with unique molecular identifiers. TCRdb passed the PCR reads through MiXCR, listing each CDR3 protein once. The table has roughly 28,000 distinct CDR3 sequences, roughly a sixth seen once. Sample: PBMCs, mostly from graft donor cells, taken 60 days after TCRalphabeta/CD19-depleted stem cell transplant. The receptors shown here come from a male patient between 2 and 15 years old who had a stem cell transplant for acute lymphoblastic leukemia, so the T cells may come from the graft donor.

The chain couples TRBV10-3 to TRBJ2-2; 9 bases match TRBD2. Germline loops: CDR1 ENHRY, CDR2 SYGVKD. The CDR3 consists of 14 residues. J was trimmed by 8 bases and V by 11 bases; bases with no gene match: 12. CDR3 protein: CAAYSGSGAGELFF. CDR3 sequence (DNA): TGTGCCGCATATAGCGGGAGCGGAGCGGGGGAGCTGTTTTTT.

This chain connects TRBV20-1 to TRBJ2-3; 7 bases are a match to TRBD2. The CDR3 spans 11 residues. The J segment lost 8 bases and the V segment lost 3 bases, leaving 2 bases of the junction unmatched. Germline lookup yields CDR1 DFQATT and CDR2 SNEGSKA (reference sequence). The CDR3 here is CSARGGGTQYF. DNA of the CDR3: TGCAGTGCTAGGGGGGGGGGTACGCAGTATTTT.

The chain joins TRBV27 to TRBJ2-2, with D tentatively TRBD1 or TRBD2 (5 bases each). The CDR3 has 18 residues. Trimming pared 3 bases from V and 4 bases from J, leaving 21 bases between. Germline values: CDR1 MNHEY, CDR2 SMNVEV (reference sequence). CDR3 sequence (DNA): TGTGCCAGCAGTTTCTTAATGCAGGGAGCCCCTGGCACCGGGGAGCTGTTTTTT. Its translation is CASSFLMQGAPGTGELFF.

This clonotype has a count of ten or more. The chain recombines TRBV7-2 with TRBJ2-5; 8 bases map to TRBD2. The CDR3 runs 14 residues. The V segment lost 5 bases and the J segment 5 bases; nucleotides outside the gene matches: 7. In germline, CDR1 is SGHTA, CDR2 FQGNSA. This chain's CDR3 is CASSPGGGLETQYF. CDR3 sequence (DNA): TGTGCCAGCAGCCCCGGCGGGGGGCTGGAGACCCAGTACTTC.

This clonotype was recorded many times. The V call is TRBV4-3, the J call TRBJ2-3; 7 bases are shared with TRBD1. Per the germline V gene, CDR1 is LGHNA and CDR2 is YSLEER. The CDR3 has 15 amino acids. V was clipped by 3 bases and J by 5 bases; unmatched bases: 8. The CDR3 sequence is CASSHRRTGQDTQYF. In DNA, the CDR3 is TGCGCCAGCAGCCACCGCCGGACAGGCCAAGATACGCAGTATTTT.

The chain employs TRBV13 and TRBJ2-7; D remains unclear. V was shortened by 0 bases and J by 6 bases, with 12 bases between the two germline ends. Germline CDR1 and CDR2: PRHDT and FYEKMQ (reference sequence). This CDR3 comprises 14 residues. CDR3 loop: CASSLGGLLGEQYF. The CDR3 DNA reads TGTGCCAGCAGCTTAGGCGGTCTTCTAGGCGAGCAGTACTTC.

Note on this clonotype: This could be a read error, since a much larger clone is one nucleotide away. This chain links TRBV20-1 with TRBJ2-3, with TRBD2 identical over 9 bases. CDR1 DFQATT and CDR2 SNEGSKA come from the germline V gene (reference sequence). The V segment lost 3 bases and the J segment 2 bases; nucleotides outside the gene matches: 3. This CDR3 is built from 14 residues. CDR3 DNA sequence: TGCAGTGCTAGTCTAGCGGGGACCACAGATACGCAGTATTTT. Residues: CSASLAGTTDTQYF.

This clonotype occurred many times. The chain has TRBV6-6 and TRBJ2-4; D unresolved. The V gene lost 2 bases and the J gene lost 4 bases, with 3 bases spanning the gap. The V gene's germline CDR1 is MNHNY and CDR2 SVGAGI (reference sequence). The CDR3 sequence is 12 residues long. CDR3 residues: CASSYGKNIQYF. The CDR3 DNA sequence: TGTGCCAGCAGTTACGGGAAAAACATTCAGTACTTC.

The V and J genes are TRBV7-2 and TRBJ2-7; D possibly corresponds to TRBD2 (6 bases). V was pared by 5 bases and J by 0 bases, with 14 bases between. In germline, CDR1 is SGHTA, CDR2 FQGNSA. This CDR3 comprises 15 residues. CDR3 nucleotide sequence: TGTGCCAGCAGCGTCGGGGCGGGGTCCTCCTACGAGCAGTACTTC. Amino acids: CASSVGAGSSYEQYF.

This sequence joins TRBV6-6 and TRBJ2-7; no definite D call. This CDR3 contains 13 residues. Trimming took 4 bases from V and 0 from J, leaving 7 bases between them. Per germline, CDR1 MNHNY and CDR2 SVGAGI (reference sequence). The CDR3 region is CASSFPSSYEQYF. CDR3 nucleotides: TGTGCCAGCAGTTTTCCGAGCTCCTACGAGCAGTACTTC.

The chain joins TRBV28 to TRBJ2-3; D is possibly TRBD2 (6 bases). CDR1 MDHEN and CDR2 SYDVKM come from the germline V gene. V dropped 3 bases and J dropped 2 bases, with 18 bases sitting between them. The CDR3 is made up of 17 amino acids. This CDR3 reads CASSLGVYGGPTDTQYF. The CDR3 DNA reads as TGTGCCAGCAGTTTGGGAGTTTACGGGGGACCCACAGATACGCAGTATTTT.

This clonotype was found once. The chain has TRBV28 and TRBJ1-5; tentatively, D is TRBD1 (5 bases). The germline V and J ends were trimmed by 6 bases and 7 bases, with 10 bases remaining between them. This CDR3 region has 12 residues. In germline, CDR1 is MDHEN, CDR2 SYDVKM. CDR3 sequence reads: CASRGLAQPQHF. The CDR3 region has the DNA TGTGCCAGCAGGGGGCTGGCACAGCCCCAGCATTTT.

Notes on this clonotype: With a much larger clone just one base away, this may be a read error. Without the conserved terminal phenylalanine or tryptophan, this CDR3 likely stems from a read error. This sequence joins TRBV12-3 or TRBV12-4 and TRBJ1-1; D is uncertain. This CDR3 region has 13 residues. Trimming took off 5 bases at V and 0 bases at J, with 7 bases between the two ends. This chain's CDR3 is CASSRRVNTEAFY. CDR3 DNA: TGTGCCAGCAGTCGCCGGGTGAACACTGAAGCTTTCTAT.

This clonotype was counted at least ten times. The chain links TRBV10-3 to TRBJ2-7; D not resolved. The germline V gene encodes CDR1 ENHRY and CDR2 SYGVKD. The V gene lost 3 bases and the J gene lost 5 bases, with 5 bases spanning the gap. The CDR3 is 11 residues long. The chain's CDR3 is CAISDRNEQYF. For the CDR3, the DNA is TGTGCCATCAGTGATAGAAACGAGCAGTACTTC.

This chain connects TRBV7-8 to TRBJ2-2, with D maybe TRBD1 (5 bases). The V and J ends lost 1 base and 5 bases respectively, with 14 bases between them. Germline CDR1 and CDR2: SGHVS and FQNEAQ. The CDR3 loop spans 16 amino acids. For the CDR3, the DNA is TGTGCCAGCAGCTTAGAAACAGGAATGAGGACCGGGGAGCTGTTTTTT. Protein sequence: CASSLETGMRTGELFF.

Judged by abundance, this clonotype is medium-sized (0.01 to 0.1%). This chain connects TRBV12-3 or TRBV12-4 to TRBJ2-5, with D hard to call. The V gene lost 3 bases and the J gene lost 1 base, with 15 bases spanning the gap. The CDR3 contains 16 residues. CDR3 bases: TGTGCCAGCAGTTTTTCTACAATTTTTGGCCAAGAGACCCAGTACTTC. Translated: CASSFSTIFGQETQYF.

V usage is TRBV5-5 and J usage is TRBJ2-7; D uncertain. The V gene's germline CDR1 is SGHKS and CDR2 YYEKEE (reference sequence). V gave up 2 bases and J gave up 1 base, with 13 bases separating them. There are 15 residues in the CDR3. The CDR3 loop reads CASSFEGLISYEQYF. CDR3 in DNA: TGTGCCAGCAGCTTTGAAGGATTAATTTCCTACGAGCAGTACTTC.

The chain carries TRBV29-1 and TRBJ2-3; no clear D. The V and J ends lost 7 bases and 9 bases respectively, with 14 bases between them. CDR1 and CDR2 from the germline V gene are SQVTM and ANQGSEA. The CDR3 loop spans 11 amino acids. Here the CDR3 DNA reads TGCAGCGACATAGGAGATCTCACGCAGTATTTT. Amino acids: CSDIGDLTQYF.

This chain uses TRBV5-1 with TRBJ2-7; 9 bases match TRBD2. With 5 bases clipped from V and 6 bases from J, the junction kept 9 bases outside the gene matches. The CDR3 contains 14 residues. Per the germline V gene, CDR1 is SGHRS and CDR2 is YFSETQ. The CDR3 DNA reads TGCGCCAGCAGAACCGGGACTAGCCTGGGCGAGCAGTACTTC. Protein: CASRTGTSLGEQYF.

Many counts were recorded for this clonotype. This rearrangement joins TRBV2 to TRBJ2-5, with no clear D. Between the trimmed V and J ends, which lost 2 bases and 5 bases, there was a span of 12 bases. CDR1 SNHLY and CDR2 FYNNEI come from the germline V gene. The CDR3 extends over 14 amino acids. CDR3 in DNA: TGTGCCAGCAGTGAACCCCCGTTAGGCGAGACCCAGTACTTC. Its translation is CASSEPPLGETQYF.

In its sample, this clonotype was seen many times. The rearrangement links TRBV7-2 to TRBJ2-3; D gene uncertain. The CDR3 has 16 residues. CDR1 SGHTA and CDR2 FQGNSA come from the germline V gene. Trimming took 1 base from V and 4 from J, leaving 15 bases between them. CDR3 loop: CASSLVSYPPADTQYF. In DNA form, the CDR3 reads TGTGCCAGCAGCTTAGTCTCCTACCCCCCGGCAGATACGCAGTATTTT.

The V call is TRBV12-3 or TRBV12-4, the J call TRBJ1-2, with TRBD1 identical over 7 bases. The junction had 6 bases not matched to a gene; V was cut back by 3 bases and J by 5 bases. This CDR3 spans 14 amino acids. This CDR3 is CASSFGQGGYGYTF. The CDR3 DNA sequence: TGTGCCAGCAGTTTCGGGCAGGGGGGGTATGGCTACACCTTC.

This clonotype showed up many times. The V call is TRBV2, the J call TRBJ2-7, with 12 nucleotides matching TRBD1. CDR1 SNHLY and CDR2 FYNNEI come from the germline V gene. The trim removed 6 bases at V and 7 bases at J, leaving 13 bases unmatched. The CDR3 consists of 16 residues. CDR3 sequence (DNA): TGTGCCAGCAGGCCCTCGCGGGACAGGGGGCGGGGAGAGCAGTACTTC. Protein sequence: CASRPSRDRGRGEQYF.

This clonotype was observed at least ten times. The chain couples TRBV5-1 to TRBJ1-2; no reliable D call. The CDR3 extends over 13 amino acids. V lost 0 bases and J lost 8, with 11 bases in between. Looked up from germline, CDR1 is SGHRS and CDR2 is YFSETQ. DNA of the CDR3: TGCGCCAGCAGCTTGGAACCTCCCGACGGCTACACCTTC. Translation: CASSLEPPDGYTF.

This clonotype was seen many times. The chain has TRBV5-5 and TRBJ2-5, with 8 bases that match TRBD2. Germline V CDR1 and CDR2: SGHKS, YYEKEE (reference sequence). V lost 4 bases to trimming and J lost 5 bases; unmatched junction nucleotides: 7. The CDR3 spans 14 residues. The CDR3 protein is CASSPGLAGETQYF. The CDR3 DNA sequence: TGTGCCAGCAGCCCCGGACTAGCTGGTGAGACCCAGTACTTC. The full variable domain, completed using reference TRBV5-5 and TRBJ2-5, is DAGVTQSPTHLIKTRGQQVTLRCSPISGHKSVSWYQQVLGQGPQFIFQYYEKEERGRGNFPDRFSARQFPNYSSELNVNALLLGDSALYLCASSPGLAGETQYFGPGTRLLVL.

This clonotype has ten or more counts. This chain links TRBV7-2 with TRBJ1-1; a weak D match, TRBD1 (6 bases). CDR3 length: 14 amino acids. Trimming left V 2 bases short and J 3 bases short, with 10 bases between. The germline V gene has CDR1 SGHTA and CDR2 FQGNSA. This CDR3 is CASSLSGAYTEAFF. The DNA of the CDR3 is TGTGCCAGCAGCTTATCAGGGGCTTACACTGAAGCTTTCTTT.

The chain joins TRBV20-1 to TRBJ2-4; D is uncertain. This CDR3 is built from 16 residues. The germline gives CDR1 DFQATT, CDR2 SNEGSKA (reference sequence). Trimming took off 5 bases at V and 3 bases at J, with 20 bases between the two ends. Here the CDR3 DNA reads TGCAGTGCTTATGACAACTCCTGGGTGGGCAAAAACATTCAGTACTTC. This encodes CSAYDNSWVGKNIQYF.

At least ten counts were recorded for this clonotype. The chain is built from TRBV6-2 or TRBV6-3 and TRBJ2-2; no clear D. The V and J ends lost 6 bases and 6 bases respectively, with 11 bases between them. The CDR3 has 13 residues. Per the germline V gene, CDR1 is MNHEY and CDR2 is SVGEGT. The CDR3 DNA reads TGTGCCAGCAGCGGGTGGACCCCCGGGGAGCTGTTTTTT. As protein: CASSGWTPGELFF.

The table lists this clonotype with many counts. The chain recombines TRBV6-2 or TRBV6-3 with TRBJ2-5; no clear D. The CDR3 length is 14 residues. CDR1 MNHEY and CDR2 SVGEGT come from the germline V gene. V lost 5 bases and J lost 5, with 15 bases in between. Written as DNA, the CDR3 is TGTGCCAGCAGTCCCATTTTCCCGGCGGAGACCCAGTACTTC. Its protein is CASSPIFPAETQYF.

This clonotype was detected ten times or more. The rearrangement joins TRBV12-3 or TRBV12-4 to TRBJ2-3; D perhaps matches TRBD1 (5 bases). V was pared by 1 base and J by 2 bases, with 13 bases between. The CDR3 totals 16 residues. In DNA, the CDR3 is TGTGCCAGCAGTTTAGGGGGCTATTGGGTCACAGATACGCAGTATTTT. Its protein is CASSLGGYWVTDTQYF.